This T cell receptor (beta chain) was found in a study of blood T cell repertoires in COVID-19. Overall study context: PBMCs, B-cell-depleted T cells, or T cells provided the cDNA or gDNA that made up the material.

Authors' processing steps: Estimation of nucleated cell counts was performed using reference gene primer amplification. TCRdb's copy holds only in-frame clones and misses some; the assay was immunoSEQ multiplex PCR. V and J calls and clone size are those listed in that table; D and trimming were worked out from the DNA. The repertoire holds some 140,000 clones, about 80% seen once, with 25% to 30% in the top ten. The length of the CDR3 is 14 residues. The V gene's germline CDR1 is SGHRS and CDR2 YFSETQ. The V and J ends lost 0 bases and 6 bases, in that order; junction bases with no gene match: 2. The receptor was derived from a woman aged 60-75 years with acute or convalescent COVID-19. The chain has TRBV5-1 and TRBJ1-4; TRBD1 aligns across 7 bases. Material: peripheral blood. The CDR3 sequence: CASSLVGGYEKLFF. The CDR3 DNA sequence: TGCGCCAGCAGCTTGGTAGGGGGCTATGAAAAACTGTTTTTT.